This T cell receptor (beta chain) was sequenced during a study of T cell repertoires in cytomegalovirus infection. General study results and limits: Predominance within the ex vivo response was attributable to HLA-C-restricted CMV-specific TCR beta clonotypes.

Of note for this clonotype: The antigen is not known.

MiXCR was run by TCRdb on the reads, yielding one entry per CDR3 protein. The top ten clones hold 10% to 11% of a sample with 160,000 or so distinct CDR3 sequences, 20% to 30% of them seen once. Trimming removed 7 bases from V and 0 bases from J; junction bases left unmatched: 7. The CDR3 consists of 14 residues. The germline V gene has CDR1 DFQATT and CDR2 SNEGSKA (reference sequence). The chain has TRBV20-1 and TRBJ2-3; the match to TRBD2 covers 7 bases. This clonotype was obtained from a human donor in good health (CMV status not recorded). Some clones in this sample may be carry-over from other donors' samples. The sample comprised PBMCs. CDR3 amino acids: CSGRGDLSTDTQYF. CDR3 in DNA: TGCAGTGGCCGGGGGGATCTGAGCACAGATACGCAGTATTTT.